The sequence of this TCR beta chain was determined in a study of PD-1 blockade in classical Hodgkin lymphoma (dated by TCRdb to about 2020). General notes on the study: Nivolumab dosing was 3 mg/kg intravenously every 2 weeks, continuing until either disease progression or unacceptable toxicity. A peripheral blood immune signature of response to PD-1 blockade in classical Hodgkin lymphoma was defined using TCR beta sequencing and CyTOF.

Genomic DNA was extracted with the Qiagen DNeasy kit from unsorted PBMCs and from negatively selected CD4+ and CD8+ fractions. Amplification of TCR beta CDR3 regions was done by immunoSEQ multiplex PCR with primers that anneal to V and J segments. A synthetic immune receptor repertoire was used to minimize amplification bias, and any residual bias was removed computationally once sequencing was done. In the original analysis: Repertoire diversity was quantified as the Shannon entropy index using custom Python scripts. The unsorted, CD4+ and CD8+ repertoires were each analyzed separately, with the exception of combined analyses, where CD4+ and CD8+ sequences were merged in silico. Clonal expansion was defined as a frequency increase of at least 2-fold after treatment compared with C1D1, and clones undetected at baseline were assigned a pseudocount of 0.5. Singleton clones were defined as clones with 0 or 1 copy at C1D1, and non-singleton clones were defined as clones with 2 or more copies. Clones expanded in unsorted samples were labelled as CD4+, CD8+ or unknown by matching protein sequences in sorted samples from the same patient. Wilcoxon tests on paired samples were used to test diversity changes from C1D1 to C4D1. TCRdb retrieved this table from immuneACCESS and kept in-frame rearrangements only. Not all clones are present; in checked studies, unresolved V genes account for under half, and no reason is known for the remainder. V, J and clone size are taken as reported in that table, and D and trimming were inferred from the DNA itself. This sample has about 41,000 clones in its table, and nearly 70% of those were observed once. About 2.7% of the sample rests with the top ten.

Remarks on this clone: Its cognate antigen has yet to be identified. Base qualities are not at hand, and no much larger clone is one base apart.

What the research found in general, with its limitations: Lower diversity was observed in patients in whom nivolumab was started less than 1 year after ASCT, and these patients were excluded from later analyses so that confounding by immune reconstitution would be avoided. A significant rise by C4D1 was seen in CD4+ but not CD8+ TCR diversity (p=0.0027 vs p=0.16), with the rise being most apparent in complete responders (p=0.02). The study was restricted to a single clinical trial cohort, and the causes of repertoire differences, possibly disease activity or prior therapy, were left undefined. Baseline diversity similar to that of newly diagnosed patients was observed in trial patients achieving complete response, whereas significantly lower diversity was observed in partial responders and progressors. Baseline TCR diversity was reported to be lower in newly diagnosed patients than in healthy donors and to be lower still in relapsed/refractory patients.

The CDR3 measures 17 amino acids from cysteine to phenylalanine. Only CDR3 DNA is held: 51 bases, read in frame from base 1. In the germline V gene (reference sequence), CDR1 corresponds to SEHNR and CDR2 to FQNEAQ. Unmatched junction bases come to 16, with V trimmed by 4 bases and J by 7 bases. The time point label, as the study defines it: cycle 4 day 1 (C4D1), after 6 weeks of nivolumab. All trial patients had relapsed after autologous stem cell transplantation, with cohorts A, B and C differing in prior brentuximab vedotin exposure. The trial cohort included around 56 patients with relapsed/refractory classical Hodgkin lymphoma, and each patient had a best overall response of complete response, partial response or progressive disease. Trial patients were treated with single-agent nivolumab in the multi-cohort phase II CheckMate 205 trial. Best overall response was determined by an independent review committee according to the 2007 International Working Group response criteria. Trial PBMCs were obtained immediately prior to nivolumab initiation (C1D1) and on therapy at cycle 2 day 1 and cycle 4 day 1. Peripheral blood was collected in 8 mL Vacutainer Cell Preparation Tubes, from which PBMCs were isolated by centrifugation and then cryopreserved.

Sequenced here: peripheral blood mononuclear cells (PBMCs), sampled before the fourth cycle of nivolumab. The sequence was collected from a human donor with classical Hodgkin lymphoma. The chain is made from TRBV7-9 and TRBJ2-7, and TRBD1 matches 10 of the central bases. The bases are TGTGCCAGCAGCTCCCCGCTGGGGGACAGGGGCTCGTGGGAGCAGTACTTC. Translated, it gives CASSSPLGDRGSWEQYF.